Presented here are 25 T cell receptor beta chains from one specimen sequenced in a study of blood T cells in healthy people across ages. Through a sample-barcoded 5' primer and a J-beta primer mix, a second PCR was run for 7 to 11 cycles. MiXCR, run by TCRdb on the 5' RACE reads, gives a single entry per CDR3 protein. This table holds around 1,800,000 distinct CDR3 sequences, about two fifths found once. Sequenced material: blood. These receptor sequences come from a human donor in good health.

The chain employs TRBV3-1 and TRBJ2-3; D is unresolved. Trimming stripped 0 bases from V and 0 bases from J, with 13 bases between. The CDR3 is made up of 17 amino acids. Germline V gene sequence: CDR1 LGHDT, CDR2 YNNKEL (reference sequence). In DNA form, the CDR3 reads TGTGCCAGCAGCCAAGAGGGTATCACGACTAGCACAGATACGCAGTATTTT. It is translated as CASSQEGITTSTDTQYF.

The chain recombines TRBV7-2 with TRBJ2-7, with 8 bases matching TRBD2. The CDR3 sequence is 15 residues long. Trimming took 1 base from V and 2 from J; bases not matched to a gene: 4. From germline, CDR1 is SGHTA and CDR2 FQGNSA. This CDR3 is CASSLDGGATYEQYF. For the CDR3, the DNA is TGTGCCAGCAGCTTAGACGGGGGGGCGACCTACGAGCAGTACTTC.

The chain has TRBV7-8 and TRBJ2-7; D is unclear. The germline V gene encodes CDR1 SGHVS and CDR2 FQNEAQ. V lost 5 bases to trimming and J lost 0 bases, with 11 bases between them. There are 14 residues in the CDR3. Written as DNA, the CDR3 is TGTGCCAGCAGCACTCGGGCCTACTCCTACGAGCAGTACTTC. Translation gives CASSTRAYSYEQYF.

This clonotype was seen only a few times. The chain carries TRBV5-1 and TRBJ2-6; D uncertain. Trimming took 4 bases from V and 0 from J, leaving 8 bases between them. The CDR3 has 15 amino acids. Germline V gene data show CDR1 as SGHRS and CDR2 as YFSETQ. The chain's CDR3 is CASSRAISGANVLTF. The CDR3 region has the DNA TGCGCCAGCAGCCGTGCCATCTCTGGGGCCAACGTCCTGACTTTC.

The gene calls are TRBV12-3 or TRBV12-4 and TRBJ2-3; 9 bases line up with TRBD1. V lost 5 bases, J lost 3 bases, and 6 bases stayed unmatched. The CDR3 is 15 amino acids. This chain's CDR3 is CASSHWDRVTDTQYF. DNA of the CDR3: TGTGCCAGCAGTCATTGGGACAGGGTTACAGATACGCAGTATTTT.

The chain links TRBV20-1 to TRBJ1-5; D gene unclear. This CDR3 has 14 residues. Trimming cost V 0 bases and J 0 bases, with 6 bases left between them. Germline CDR1 and CDR2: DFQATT and SNEGSKA (reference sequence). CDR3 loop: CSARDGNSNQPQHF. DNA of the CDR3: TGCAGTGCTAGAGACGGCAATAGCAATCAGCCCCAGCATTTT.

Only a few counts were recorded for this clonotype. V and J are TRBV12-3 or TRBV12-4 and TRBJ1-6, with 7 bases identical to TRBD1. This CDR3 comprises 13 residues. The J segment lost 10 bases and the V segment lost 6 bases, leaving 6 bases of the junction unmatched. The CDR3 reads CASSITGESPLHF. The CDR3 DNA follows: TGTGCCAGCAGCATAACAGGGGAATCACCCCTCCACTTT.

This clonotype was seen more than once but under ten times. CDR3 loop: CASSLVRGDNEQFF. CDR3 DNA sequence: TGTGCCAGCAGCTTGGTACGGGGGGACAATGAGCAGTTCTTC. The chain links TRBV5-5 to TRBJ2-1, with 7 bases matching TRBD2. There are 14 residues in the CDR3. Germline V lookup: CDR1 SGHKS, CDR2 YYEKEE (reference sequence). V lost 0 bases and J lost 5; bases outside the gene matches: 2.

The chain has TRBV7-9 and TRBJ1-2, with D possibly TRBD1 on 5 matching bases. The CDR3 sequence is 15 residues long. The ends were cut back, 4 bases at V and 3 bases at J, with 15 bases in the middle. Germline V gives CDR1 SEHNR, CDR2 FQNEAQ (reference sequence). The CDR3 is CASSSGPGTDYGYTF. Written as DNA, the CDR3 is TGTGCCAGCAGCTCCGGACCGGGGACGGACTATGGCTACACCTTC.

The chain uses TRBV4-1 and TRBJ1-2; D unclear. Trimming shortened V by 0 bases and J by 12 bases, and 14 bases separated the two germline ends. The CDR3 is 13 amino acids. CDR1 and CDR2 (germline): MGHRA, YSYEKL. The DNA of the CDR3 is TGCGCCAGCAGCCAAGATCTCGGTAGGCTCCACACCTTC. This codes for CASSQDLGRLHTF.

This clonotype was detected a few times. The V and J genes are TRBV27 and TRBJ1-5; D perhaps matches TRBD1 (6 bases). The CDR3 extends over 16 amino acids. The V end was cut by 6 bases, the J end by 7 bases, with 22 bases between. Looked up from germline, CDR1 is MNHEY and CDR2 is SMNVEV (reference sequence). This CDR3 is CASSALQGLPNQPQHF. The CDR3 DNA sequence: TGTGCCAGCAGCGCTTTACAGGGTCTCCCTAACCAGCCCCAGCATTTT.

J is TRBJ1-1 and V is TRBV6-1, with TRBD1 matching 7 bases. Germline CDR1 reads MNHNS; CDR2 reads SASEGT. The length of the CDR3 is 14 residues. V dropped 5 bases and J dropped 0; count of bases not matched to a gene: 3. CDR3 sequence (DNA): TGTGCCAGCAGTCAGGGGGGCGTGAACACTGAAGCTTTCTTT. Amino acid sequence: CASSQGGVNTEAFF.

This clonotype has a handful of counts. The chain couples TRBV6-1 to TRBJ2-7; weak D call: TRBD1 (6 bases). The ends were cut back, 4 bases at V and 0 bases at J, with 10 bases in the middle. CDR3 length equals 14 residues. Germline CDR1 and CDR2: MNHNS and SASEGT. CDR3 coding DNA: TGTGCCAGCAGTGCGACGGACAGCTCCTACGAGCAGTACTTC. This translates into CASSATDSSYEQYF.

The chain has TRBV2 and TRBJ1-2; D perhaps matches TRBD1 (6 bases). Germline values: CDR1 SNHLY, CDR2 FYNNEI. This CDR3 contains 14 residues. V lost 7 bases and J lost 5, with 17 bases in between. In DNA, the CDR3 is TGTGCCAGCAACCCAACCCGGCAGGGGTATGGCTACACCTTC. Amino acid sequence: CASNPTRQGYGYTF.

This clonotype was detected once. J is TRBJ1-1 and V is TRBV11-3; D uncertain. The CDR3 totals 17 residues. Trimming took 2 bases from V and 4 from J, leaving 20 bases between them. CDR1 and CDR2 from the germline V gene are SGHNT and YENEEA. CDR3 DNA: TGTGCCAGCAGCTTAAGCTGGGTCATTCAGAAGACCACTGAAGCTTTCTTT. It is translated as CASSLSWVIQKTTEAFF.

The gene calls are TRBV7-2 and TRBJ1-6; maybe TRBD1 (6 bases). The CDR3 covers 13 residues. CDR1 and CDR2 from the germline V gene are SGHTA and FQGNSA. Trimming left V 8 bases short and J 7 bases short, with 12 bases between. In DNA, the CDR3 is TGTGCCAGCGCAGGGGTGGTAAATTCACCCCTCCACTTT. Protein sequence: CASAGVVNSPLHF.

The chain joins TRBV5-1 to TRBJ2-5; no firm D call. The V gene's germline CDR1 is SGHRS and CDR2 YFSETQ. The CDR3 runs 14 residues. V lost 6 bases and J lost 2, with 14 bases in between. For the CDR3, the DNA is TGCGCCAGCACCCCCGGGTCCTATCAAGAGACCCAGTACTTC. Protein: CASTPGSYQETQYF.

The table lists this clonotype with a count of one. The chain recombines TRBV6-5 with TRBJ1-1; a weak D match, TRBD1 (6 bases). The length of the CDR3 is 14 residues. CDR1 is MNHEY and CDR2 is SVGAGI in the germline V gene. Trimming took off 6 bases at V and 6 bases at J, with 17 bases between the two ends. The CDR3 sequence is CASRRTEEVPEAFF. The CDR3, as DNA: TGTGCCAGCAGGCGGACAGAGGAGGTTCCTGAAGCTTTCTTT.

The V and J genes are TRBV29-1 and TRBJ2-7; D assignment may be TRBD1 or TRBD2 (6 bases each). Germline assignment: CDR1 SQVTM and CDR2 ANQGSEA. Between the trimmed V and J ends, which lost 1 base and 3 bases, there was a span of 28 bases. The CDR3 has 19 residues. The CDR3 loop is CSVEGDSGGLDSGGYEQYF. Here the CDR3 DNA reads TGCAGCGTTGAAGGGGACTCTGGGGGCTTGGACTCTGGGGGCTACGAGCAGTACTTC.

This chain links TRBV20-1 with TRBJ2-1, with D possibly TRBD1 on 6 matching bases. Trimming took 2 bases from V and 0 from J, leaving 14 bases between them. CDR3 length equals 16 residues. Germline-derived CDR1 and CDR2 are DFQATT and SNEGSKA (reference sequence). CDR3 nucleotides: TGCAGTGCTAGATCGAACAGGGTTATCTCCTACAATGAGCAGTTCTTC. Encoded protein: CSARSNRVISYNEQFF.

The chain uses TRBV12-3 or TRBV12-4 and TRBJ2-7; D gene unclear. The CDR3 has 13 residues. The V end was cut by 6 bases, the J end by 1 base, with 10 bases between. CDR3 in amino acids: CASSPAASYEQYF. The CDR3 nucleotides read TGTGCCAGCAGCCCTGCGGCTTCCTACGAGCAGTACTTC.

This clonotype occurred a few times. The rearrangement links TRBV6-2 or TRBV6-3 to TRBJ2-1; TRBD2 matches 13 bases. Germline V CDR1 and CDR2: MNHEY, SVGEGT. J gave up 8 bases and V 3 bases, and 10 bases lay outside the gene matches. The CDR3 contains 17 residues. The CDR3, as DNA: TGTGCCAGCAGTTATCCCCTGCGGACTAGCGGGGGTTATGAGCAGTTCTTC. Protein product: CASSYPLRTSGGYEQFF.

The J gene is TRBJ1-1, the V gene TRBV29-1; no firm D call. In germline, CDR1 is SQVTM, CDR2 ANQGSEA. This CDR3 has 14 residues. Written as DNA, the CDR3 is TGCAACGTCGCGGGAGAGATCATGAACACTGAAGCTTTCTTT. Amino acids: CNVAGEIMNTEAFF.

This clonotype has at least ten counts. The rearrangement uses TRBV20-1 and TRBJ2-5; D gene unclear. Germline CDR1 reads DFQATT; CDR2 reads SNEGSKA (reference sequence). This CDR3 region has 14 residues. V was clipped by 1 base and J by 7 bases, with 16 bases between them. As DNA, the CDR3 is TGCAGTGCTAGAGTTGCGGAAGGGTCGGGGACCCAGTACTTC. This sequence encodes CSARVAEGSGTQYF.

The genes are TRBV4-1 and TRBJ2-5, with D possibly matching TRBD1 (6 bases). The last part of the DNA fits TRBJ2-7 better; the J call may be wrong. Germline-derived CDR1 and CDR2 are MGHRA and YSYEKL. The CDR3 consists of 16 residues. The CDR3 DNA reads TGCGCCAGCAGCTTACAGGGTAAGGCGTACTGCTACGAGCAGTACTTC. It codes for CASSLQGKAYCYEQYF.